This T cell receptor beta chain was found in a study of post-analysis software for immune sequencing data. Overall study results and limits: There was significantly lower normalized Chao1 diversity in multiple sclerosis patients than in controls. When patients were compared with controls, about five TRBV segments were more frequent, TRBV5-6, TRBV5-1 and TRBV20-1 among them.

Unique molecular identifiers had been added to the TCR beta cDNA libraries. MiXCR was run by TCRdb on the PCR reads, yielding one entry per CDR3 protein. The sample has hundreds of thousands of distinct CDR3 sequences; around 64% are singletons. This clonotype occurred once. The antigen remains unidentified. The germline V gene encodes CDR1 MNHEY and CDR2 SVGEGT. The CDR3 length is 13 residues. This chain links TRBV6-2 or TRBV6-3 with TRBJ2-4; D unclear. TRBJ2-7 matches the DNA end more closely, so the J call is doubtful. Material: blood. This clonotype was sampled from a girl aged 2 to 9 with multiple sclerosis. The CDR3 is CASSYSPPYEQYF. The CDR3 DNA reads as TGTGCCAGCAGTTACTCGCCTCCGTACGAGCAGTACTTC.